This T cell receptor (beta chain) was sequenced for a study of CD8 T cells in Susac syndrome. After extraction with the RNeasy kit, roughly 0.45 to 1 ug of the RNA was reverse transcribed using random hexamers. TCRdb analysed the immunoSEQ multiplex PCR reads with MiXCR anew, one entry per CDR3 protein. The sample consists of 95,000 or so distinct CDR3 sequences, around 93% of them appearing once. TEMRA cells were enriched by FACS, while CD8+ and CD4+ T cells were obtained through a negative isolation that was performed magnetically. The CDR3 contains 15 residues. Trimming left V 1 base short and J 5 bases short, with 12 bases between. Germline V lookup: CDR1 MGHRA, CDR2 YSYEKL.

The chain has TRBV4-1 and TRBJ2-1; no clear D gene. The clonotype was recovered from a human donor in good health. The sample consisted of CD8+ T cells from PBMCs. The CDR3 loop is CASSQVRLANNEQFF. The CDR3 coding sequence is TGCGCCAGCAGCCAAGTGAGGTTAGCAAACAATGAGCAGTTCTTC.